What follows describes a single T cell receptor beta chain. The repertoire was sequenced with immunoSEQ multiplex PCR; TCRdb's copy has only in-frame clones and lacks some. Of over 300,000 clones in the sample, around 82% were seen once. This record belongs to a study of blood T cell repertoires in COVID-19. Study as a whole: Acute and convalescent COVID-19 samples came from the United States, Italy and Spain.

The germline CDR1 and CDR2 sequences are SGHRS and YFSETQ. The CDR3 covers 13 residues. The germline V and J ends were trimmed by 2 bases and 6 bases, with 9 bases remaining between them. This chain joins TRBV5-1 and TRBJ1-5; D may be TRBD1 (5 bases). Sequencing was done on a sample of peripheral blood. This receptor was identified in a woman aged 50 to 60 with acute or convalescent COVID-19. CDR3: CASSLGVGQPQHF. CDR3 nucleotide sequence: TGCGCCAGCAGCTTAGGGGTCGGTCAGCCCCAGCATTTT.